The rows below give T cell receptor beta chains drawn from one sample of a study of blood T cell repertoires in COVID-19. Generated by immunoSEQ multiplex PCR, the TCRdb table keeps only in-frame clones and is missing some. The sample has a few hundred thousand clones, around 81% seen once; the top ten hold approximately 2%. Sequenced: peripheral blood. These receptors were taken from a man in his thirties or forties who had recovered from COVID-19. CDR3s include the opening cysteine and the closing phenylalanine or tryptophan. The D gene is left open where the match is weak. Only part of the rows carry a size: once, few, many, or a class if the clone is expanded.

TRBD2 | TRBJ2-5 | - | TRBV6-1 | TGTGCCAGCAGTGAACTAGCGGGGGCCGCGGAGACCCAGTACTTC | CASSELAGAAETQYF
- | TRBJ1-6 | - | TRBV7-2 | TGTGCCAGCAGCTTAGATTCGGTTGGGGGGAATTCACCCCTCCACTTT | CASSLDSVGGNSPLHF
- | TRBJ2-1 | - | TRBV27 | TGTGCCAGCAGTTTATCGGGCAGGGACTCCTACAATGAGCAGTTCTTC | CASSLSGRDSYNEQFF
TRBD2 | TRBJ2-2 | few | TRBV4-1 | TGCGCCAGCAGCCAAGATCTGGCGGGGGGGGCCGGGGAGCTGTTTTTT | CASSQDLAGGAGELFF
TRBD1 | TRBJ2-2 | - | TRBV7-6 | TGTGCCAGCAGCTTAGAAGGTCGAACAGGGGACACCGGGGAGCTGTTTTTT | CASSLEGRTGDTGELFF
- | TRBJ1-5 | once | TRBV5-1 | TGCGCCAGCAGCTTGTCGGGGGGGAAGCAGCCCCAGCATTTT | CASSLSGGKQPQHF
- | TRBJ1-2 | - | TRBV7-9 | TGTGCCAGCAGCTTAGCTCGGACAGTCAACTATGGCTACACCTTC | CASSLARTVNYGYTF
TRBD1 | TRBJ1-6 | - | TRBV25-1 | TGTGCCAGCACCTACCGCGCCGGGACAGACGATAATTCACCCCTCCACTTT | CASTYRAGTDDNSPLHF
TRBD1 | TRBJ2-1 | once | TRBV5-5 | TGTGCCAGCAGCTTAGGTCCCCCCCGGGACAGGCCAAGAGAGCAGTTCTTC | CASSLGPPRDRPREQFF
TRBD2 | TRBJ2-7 | - | TRBV5-8 | TGTGCCAGCAGCTGGGGACTAGCGAGGGAGCAGTACTTC | CASSWGLAREQYF
- | TRBJ1-3 | - | TRBV15 | TGTGCCACCAGCGCCCAGGACAGCCCTAGCTCTGGAAACACCATATATTTT | CATSAQDSPSSGNTIYF
TRBD1 | TRBJ1-1 | few | TRBV18 | TGTGCCAGCTCACCAAACAGGGGCGGAGACACTGAAGCTTTCTTT | CASSPNRGGDTEAFF
- | TRBJ1-3 | - | TRBV19 | TGTGCCAGTAGTCATGACAGGCCCCCGGACACCATATATTTT | CASSHDRPPDTIYF
- | TRBJ2-2 | - | TRBV25-1 | TGTGCCAGCAGTTTAGTGGTCGGGGAGCTGTTTTTT | CASSLVVGELFF
- | TRBJ2-3 | - | TRBV5-4 | TGTGCCAGCAGAGTCCAGGGTGGGGTCCCAGATACGCAGTATTTT | CASRVQGGVPDTQYF
TRBD1 | TRBJ1-2 | - | TRBV5-1 | TGCGCCAGCAGCCCCGGGACAGATACTAACTATGGCTACACCTTC | CASSPGTDTNYGYTF
- | TRBJ2-1 | - | TRBV5-1 | TGCGCCAGCCATCCTGGAAGGGGGGGCCACAATGAGCAGTTCTTC | CASHPGRGGHNEQFF
- | TRBJ1-4 | - | TRBV6-5 | TGTGCCAGCAGCGCCGGTGGTACTAATGAAAAACTGTTTTTT | CASSAGGTNEKLFF
- | TRBJ1-1 | - | TRBV18 | TGTGCCAGCTCACCACGCGGAAACACTGAAGCTTTCTTT | CASSPRGNTEAFF
- | TRBJ2-5 | - | TRBV3-1/TRBV3-2 | TGTGCCAGCAGCCAAGTTGACAGCGCCCAAGAGACCCAGTACTTC | CASSQVDSAQETQYF
- | TRBJ1-4 | - | TRBV7-8 | TGTGCCAGCAGCTTTGACAGCTTCCAGGAAAAACTGTTTTTT | CASSFDSFQEKLFF
- | TRBJ2-7 | - | TRBV3-1/TRBV3-2 | TGTGCCAGCAGCCCCGCCCGAGGGGGTTGGGAGCAGTACTTC | CASSPARGGWEQYF
- | TRBJ2-5 | - | TRBV6-5 | TGTGCCAGCAGTTCACAATTGATGGAGACCCAGTACTTC | CASSSQLMETQYF
TRBD1 | TRBJ1-4 | - | TRBV3-1/TRBV3-2 | TGTGCCAGCAGCCAGCACGGGACAGCTGAAAAACTGTTTTTT | CASSQHGTAEKLFF
- | TRBJ1-5 | - | TRBV27 | TGTGCCAGCAGCGGGGGGGGCTGGCAGAGCAATCAGCCCCAGCATTTT | CASSGGGWQSNQPQHF
TRBD1 | TRBJ2-3 | - | TRBV5-1 | TGCGCCAGCAGCTTCGGGACAGTTCGGACAGATACGCAGTATTTT | CASSFGTVRTDTQYF
TRBD1 | TRBJ2-4 | - | TRBV28 | TGTGCCAGCAGTCTGCCGACAGGGTCGGACATTCAGTACTTC | CASSLPTGSDIQYF
- | TRBJ1-5 | - | TRBV10-2 | TGCGCCAGCAGTGCTAGCGTCAATCAGCCCCAGCATTTT | CASSASVNQPQHF
- | TRBJ2-5 | once | TRBV2 | TGTGCCAGCAGTGAAGCGCTTTTCGGGGGACCGGCGGAGACCCAGTACTTC | CASSEALFGGPAETQYF
- | TRBJ1-2 | few | TRBV29-1 | TGCAGCGTTGAAGACCCAACAGGGTACGGCTACACCTTC | CSVEDPTGYGYTF
- | TRBJ1-4 | once | TRBV12-3/TRBV12-4 | TGTGCCAGCCGACCCCCCGGGATCGAAAAACTGTTTTTT | CASRPPGIEKLFF
TRBD1 | TRBJ1-2 | - | TRBV19 | TGTGCCAGTAGGCCGACAGGGACGGGGGGCTACACCTTC | CASRPTGTGGYTF
TRBD2 | TRBJ2-1 | - | TRBV4-2 | TGTGCCAGCAGCCTTTTTATGACTAGCGGGGGCCCTTGTGAGCAGTTCTTC | CASSLFMTSGGPCEQFF
TRBD2 | TRBJ2-1 | - | TRBV7-9 | TGTGCCAGCAGCTTAGACCGGACTAGCGGGGTGAACAATGAGCAGTTCTTC | CASSLDRTSGVNNEQFF
- | TRBJ2-7 | - | TRBV5-1 | TGCGCCAGCAGCGCCCCGGGGGTGGACGAGCAGTACTTC | CASSAPGVDEQYF
- | TRBJ2-3 | - | TRBV10-2 | TGCGCCAGCAGTGAGGGCAGGGGTTTGAATACGCAGTATTTT | CASSEGRGLNTQYF